A single sample gave rise to the 30 T cell receptor beta chains below, sequenced in a study of OX40 agonist ivuxolimab in advanced cancers. The method was immunoSEQ multiplex PCR; TCRdb's version includes in-frame clones alone and lacks a portion of them. This sample carries about 51,000 clones, about 88% of them seen once, and the ten largest clones take 3.6%. The source was CD4+ or CD8+ T cells sorted from blood, collected in a trial of the OX40 agonist ivuxolimab. These TCRs come from an adult with an advanced solid tumor such as melanoma, head and neck, liver or kidney cancer.

The chain combines TRBV29-1 with TRBJ1-2; D is uncertain. Germline CDR1 SQVTM, CDR2 ANQGSEA. The V and J ends lost 3 bases and 11 bases respectively, with 16 bases between them. CDR3 length equals 12 residues. The CDR3 loop is CSVDSLDLGYTF. CDR3 nucleotide sequence: TGCAGCGTTGACTCCCTCGATTTGGGGTACACCTTC.

This clone turned up a few times. The genes are TRBV15 and TRBJ1-6; D is possibly TRBD1 (6 bases). The CDR3 runs 15 residues. CDR1 LNHNV and CDR2 YYDKDF come from the germline V gene (reference sequence). Trimming pared 8 bases from V and 7 bases from J, leaving 18 bases between. The CDR3 loop reads CATRRGGALNSPLHF. CDR3 coding DNA: TGTGCCACCCGCCGCGGGGGCGCCTTGAATTCACCCCTCCACTTT.

This clone was observed a single time. This rearrangement joins TRBV19 to TRBJ2-5; weak D call: TRBD2 (7 bases). Germline V gives CDR1 LNHDA, CDR2 SQIVND (reference sequence). The CDR3 spans 20 residues. The V end lost 9 bases, the J end lost 2 bases, and 34 bases lay between the germline ends. The CDR3 DNA reads as TGTGCCAGGATCCGCCCTCGCGGGGGAGCGGCTCCAAGGGGGCAAGAGACCCAGTACTTC. This codes for CARIRPRGGAAPRGQETQYF.

The chain combines TRBV5-8 with TRBJ2-7, with TRBD2 identical over 9 bases. The ends lost 4 bases at V and 7 bases at J; junction bases unmatched: 9. Germline V CDR1 and CDR2: SGHTS, YDEGEE. CDR3 length: 14 residues. The DNA of the CDR3 is TGTGCCAGCAGCCCGGGACTAGCAAGACAAGAGCAGTACTTC. Translation: CASSPGLARQEQYF.

The chain combines TRBV5-6 with TRBJ2-5, with 9 bases matching TRBD1. The CDR3 runs to 15 residues. CDR1 and CDR2 (germline): SGHDT, YYEEEE. The V gene end was trimmed by 4 bases and the J gene end by 4 bases; junction bases not matched to a gene: 8. This CDR3 is CASSHSGQGGETQYF. CDR3 bases: TGTGCCAGCAGCCACTCGGGACAGGGAGGAGAGACCCAGTACTTC.

This clone was seen just once. This chain connects TRBV7-3 to TRBJ2-7; a possible D gene is TRBD2 (5 bases). CDR3 length equals 14 residues. Germline V gene lookup returns CDR1 SGHTA and CDR2 FQGTGA. Trimming removed 1 base at V and 5 bases at J, with 12 bases between. In DNA, the CDR3 is TGTGCCAGCAGCTTAAGGCGGGTCGGCCACGAGCAGTACTTC. Translated: CASSLRRVGHEQYF.

This clone has just one count. V and J are TRBV2 and TRBJ2-2, with TRBD1 matching over 7 bases. Germline trimming cut 5 bases from V and 4 bases from J; bases unmatched to any gene: 4. This CDR3 spans 14 amino acids. CDR1 is SNHLY and CDR2 is FYNNEI in the germline V gene. CDR3 sequence (DNA): TGTGCCAGCAGTTGGGACAGCGCCACCGGGGAGCTGTTTTTT. It is translated as CASSWDSATGELFF.

This rearrangement joins TRBV29-1 to TRBJ2-7; no clear D gene. With 7 bases removed from V and 4 bases from J, the gap between germline ends came to 11 bases. Per germline, CDR1 SQVTM and CDR2 ANQGSEA. There are 11 residues in the CDR3. This chain's CDR3 is CSAVVWYEQYF. The CDR3 coding sequence is TGCAGCGCTGTAGTGTGGTACGAGCAGTACTTC.

The chain is built from TRBV19 and TRBJ2-7, with a weak D call TRBD1 (5 bases). CDR3 length equals 15 residues. The ends were cut back, 3 bases at V and 0 bases at J, with 12 bases in the middle. Germline CDR1 is LNHDA and CDR2 is SQIVND (reference sequence). The CDR3 DNA sequence: TGTGCCAGTAGTATGGCGTGGGGCCTCTCCTACGAGCAGTACTTC. Translation: CASSMAWGLSYEQYF.

The chain links TRBV21-1 to TRBJ2-5; the table's TRBD2 call for D was not verified on the DNA. TRBV21-1 is annotated as a pseudogene. The CDR3 covers 17 residues. The CDR3 DNA reads TGTGCCAGCAGCAAAAAATCGTGGAGGGGAGGTCGAGAGACCCAGTACTTC. Residues: CASSKKSWRGGRETQYF.

The sample holds one count of this clone. The chain employs TRBV29-1 and TRBJ1-1, with 7 bases that match TRBD1. The CDR3 loop spans 14 amino acids. V shed 2 bases, J shed 4 bases, and the junction held 7 bases outside the gene matches. Germline assignment: CDR1 SQVTM and CDR2 ANQGSEA. The CDR3 protein is CSVETPTGLTEAFF. CDR3 bases: TGCAGCGTTGAAACCCCGACAGGGCTCACTGAAGCTTTCTTT.

The rearrangement uses TRBV25-1 and TRBJ2-7; D ambiguous. This CDR3 has 13 residues. Trimming removed 2 bases from V and 3 bases from J, with 8 bases in between. The germline V gene encodes CDR1 MGHDK and CDR2 SYGVNS. The CDR3 loop reads CASSEVWDYEQYF. CDR3 nucleotides: TGTGCCAGCAGTGAAGTTTGGGACTACGAGCAGTACTTC.

The J gene is TRBJ1-5, the V gene TRBV28, with D unresolved. The CDR3 runs to 14 residues. V dropped 3 bases and J dropped 3 bases, with 9 bases sitting between them. Germline CDR1 and CDR2: MDHEN and SYDVKM. The CDR3 here is CASSFQHFNQPQHF. CDR3 coding DNA: TGTGCCAGCAGTTTCCAGCATTTCAATCAGCCCCAGCATTTT. The variable domain in full, completed from reference TRBV28 and TRBJ1-5, reads DVKVTQSSRYLVKRTGEKVFLECVQDMDHENMFWYRQDPGLGLRLIYFSYDVKMKEKGDIPEGYSVSREKKERFSLILESASTNQTSMYLCASSFQHFNQPQHFGDGTRLSIL.

This clone was seen only a few times. V gene TRBV10-2 combines with J gene TRBJ2-7, with 13 bases identical to TRBD2. The germline gives CDR1 WSHSY, CDR2 SAAADI. The CDR3 contains 15 residues. The V and J ends lost 8 bases and 2 bases, in that order; junction bases with no gene match: 6. This CDR3 reads CASAGTSGKTYEQYF. The CDR3 coding sequence is TGCGCCAGCGCCGGGACTAGCGGGAAGACCTACGAGCAGTACTTC.

This chain links TRBV9 with TRBJ1-4, with D unresolved. V dropped 0 bases and J dropped 8 bases, with 8 bases sitting between them. The CDR3 length is 13 residues. Germline V gene sequence: CDR1 SGDLS, CDR2 YYNGEE. CDR3 region: CASSVEVGEKLFF. The CDR3 DNA reads as TGTGCCAGCAGCGTAGAGGTTGGAGAAAAACTGTTTTTT.

V is TRBV28 and J is TRBJ1-5, with no clear D. Trimming took 6 bases from V and 1 from J, leaving 4 bases between them. Germline-derived CDR1 and CDR2 are MDHEN and SYDVKM. This CDR3 contains 12 residues. The CDR3 DNA is TGTGCCAGCAGGCAAAGCAATCAGCCCCAGCATTTT. Residues: CASRQSNQPQHF.

This clone was found once. The rearrangement uses TRBV29-1 and TRBJ2-5, with 9 positions matching TRBD2. CDR3 length: 13 amino acids. Per germline, CDR1 SQVTM and CDR2 ANQGSEA. Germline trimming cut 3 bases from V and 5 bases from J; bases unmatched to any gene: 4. CDR3 residues: CSVDGSGSETQYF. The CDR3 bases are TGCAGCGTTGACGGTAGCGGGAGCGAGACCCAGTACTTC.

This chain joins TRBV7-6 and TRBJ2-1, with TRBD2 matching 10 bases. Per germline, CDR1 SGHVS and CDR2 FNYEAQ. The ends lost 5 bases at V and 9 bases at J; junction bases unmatched: 10. This CDR3 is built from 15 residues. CDR3 DNA sequence: TGTGCCAGCAGCCCTACTAGCGGGATTTTGGGTGAGCAGTTCTTC. Its translation: CASSPTSGILGEQFF.

V is TRBV6-5 and J is TRBJ1-2; 7 nucleotides line up with TRBD1. The CDR3 spans 14 residues. The trim removed 6 bases at V and 0 bases at J, leaving 4 bases unmatched. CDR1 is MNHEY and CDR2 is SVGAGI in the germline V gene. The CDR3, as DNA: TGTGCCAGCAGGTTACAGGGGACTAACTATGGCTACACCTTC. It codes for CASRLQGTNYGYTF.

The chain couples TRBV11-1 to TRBJ2-7; 7 positions match TRBD1. The CDR3 has 13 residues. CDR1 and CDR2 (germline): SGHAT, FQDESV (reference sequence). The V segment lost 6 bases and the J segment 1 base; nucleotides outside the gene matches: 3. DNA for the CDR3: TGTGCCAGCAGTTCCAGGGGGTCCTACGAGCAGTACTTC. It codes for CASSSRGSYEQYF.

The chain carries TRBV28 and TRBJ1-5; TRBD1 matches 7 bases. J was trimmed by 0 bases and V by 6 bases; bases with no gene match: 14. Germline CDR1 reads MDHEN; CDR2 reads SYDVKM. The CDR3 spans 18 residues. The CDR3 nucleotides are TGTGCCAGCAGCCAGACCGGGACAGCGGGGTATAGCAATCAGCCCCAGCATTTT. It yields the protein CASSQTGTAGYSNQPQHF.

This clone was counted only a few times. This chain joins TRBV19 and TRBJ1-5; a possible D gene is TRBD1 (5 bases). Trimming removed 5 bases from V and 3 bases from J, with 11 bases in between. CDR3 length: 14 residues. Germline V gives CDR1 LNHDA, CDR2 SQIVND (reference sequence). In nucleotides, the CDR3 is TGTGCCAGTAGTCGATCAGGGTCCAATCAGCCCCAGCATTTT. It specifies CASSRSGSNQPQHF.

V is TRBV5-3 and J is TRBJ2-7, with D possibly matching TRBD2 (6 bases). TRBV5-3 is assigned to the ORF class and has an uncertain function. The CDR3 has 14 residues. V lost 8 bases, J lost 1 base, and 16 bases lay in between. CDR3 region: CASVLGGASYEQYF. Written as DNA, the CDR3 is TGTGCCAGCGTCCTGGGGGGTGCATCCTACGAGCAGTACTTC.

J is TRBJ2-2 and V is TRBV11-2, with D perhaps assigned TRBD1 or TRBD2 (5 bases each). CDR3 length: 15 residues. V lost 3 bases, J lost 4 bases, and 12 bases lay in between. CDR1 and CDR2 from the germline V gene are SGHAT and FQNNGV. CDR3 nucleotides: TGTGCCAGCAGCTTCCGGGTGAGGGGCACCGGGGAGCTGTTTTTT. It codes for CASSFRVRGTGELFF.

The gene calls are TRBV28 and TRBJ2-1; D not certain. The V gene's germline CDR1 is MDHEN and CDR2 SYDVKM. The V end lost 5 bases, the J end lost 5 bases, and 4 bases lay between the germline ends. The CDR3 spans 11 residues. The CDR3 is CASSVHNEQFF. The CDR3 nucleotides read TGTGCCAGCAGTGTCCACAATGAGCAGTTCTTC. The full variable domain, completed using reference TRBV28 and TRBJ2-1, is DVKVTQSSRYLVKRTGEKVFLECVQDMDHENMFWYRQDPGLGLRLIYFSYDVKMKEKGDIPEGYSVSREKKERFSLILESASTNQTSMYLCASSVHNEQFFGPGTRLTVL.

The CDR3: CASQRGEAYEQYF. The CDR3 coding sequence is TGTGCCAGCCAACGGGGTGAAGCCTACGAGCAGTACTTC. The V and J genes are TRBV11-3 and TRBJ2-7; possible D gene TRBD2, 5 bases. V was pared by 8 bases and J by 2 bases, with 13 bases between. The CDR3 contains 13 residues. The germline CDR1 and CDR2 sequences are SGHNT and YENEEA.

This clone has only a few counts. The rearrangement links TRBV12-5 to TRBJ2-4, with D maybe TRBD1 (6 bases). Trimming removed 10 bases from V and 14 bases from J, with 15 bases in between. In germline, CDR1 is LGHNT, CDR2 FRNRAP. The CDR3 sequence is 10 residues long. CDR3 in amino acids: CAKQGTGEYF. The CDR3, as DNA: TGTGCTAAACAGGGAACCGGGGAGTACTTC. The variable domain in full, with the rest retrieved from reference TRBV12-5 and TRBJ2-4, is DARVTQTPRHKVTEMGQEVTMRCQPILGHNTVFWYRQTMMQGLELLAYFRNRAPLDDSGMPKDRFSAEMPDATLATLKIQPSEPRDSAVYFCAKQGTGEYFGAGTRLSVL.

The chain carries TRBV7-9 and TRBJ1-4, with 7 nucleotides matching TRBD1. The CDR3 covers 18 residues. Germline loops: CDR1 SEHNR, CDR2 FQNEAQ (reference sequence). J lost 8 bases, V lost 1 base, and 16 bases had no gene match. The CDR3 spells CASSLGLTNRGLREKLFF. Written as DNA, the CDR3 is TGTGCCAGCAGCTTAGGCTTAACCAACAGGGGTTTGAGGGAAAAACTGTTTTTT.

V is TRBV6-5 and J is TRBJ2-1; TRBD2 matches 9 bases. The CDR3 loop spans 16 amino acids. Per germline, CDR1 MNHEY and CDR2 SVGAGI. The V and J ends lost 0 bases and 12 bases, in that order; junction bases with no gene match: 12. CDR3 residues: CASSYSGGGVFKGQFF. CDR3 nucleotide sequence: TGTGCCAGCAGTTACTCAGGCGGGGGGGTCTTTAAGGGGCAGTTCTTC.

The chain couples TRBV18 to TRBJ2-1; 8 nucleotides match TRBD2. Germline V gives CDR1 KGHSH, CDR2 LQKENI. After removal of 4 bases from V and 3 bases from J, the junction contained 5 bases not matched to a gene. The CDR3 runs 15 residues. For the CDR3, the DNA is TGTGCCAGCTCACTAAGCGGGGGCCTCTACAATGAGCAGTTCTTC. Translation gives CASSLSGGLYNEQFF.